This T cell receptor beta chain derives from a study of shared clonotypes between healthy human individuals. The wider study: CD4 naive and CD4 memory each took three plates per donor, while CD8 naive took two and CD8 memory one. Study-level results: Expectations were that clonotype sharing among donors would be affected by sequencing depth. The study found lower generation probabilities in non-shared clonotypes than in those shared by all four donors.

Measured with immunoSEQ multiplex PCR; TCRdb has only the in-frame clones, and not every one. This table holds 950,000 to 1,300,000 clones, approximately 72% found once. In the case of this clone: The antigen is unknown.

This CDR3 has 14 residues. From germline, CDR1 is MNHNS and CDR2 SASEGT. V lost 7 bases, J lost 1 base, and 2 bases stayed unmatched. V gene TRBV6-1 combines with J gene TRBJ2-2, with 8 bases lining up with TRBD2. The sequencing input was memory CD4+ T cells sorted from blood. As to subset: CD45RA-negative fraction. The receptor comes from a man between 18 and 29 years old in good health. The CDR3 region is CASTAGVNTGELFF. The CDR3 region has the DNA TGTGCCAGCACAGCGGGGGTGAACACCGGGGAGCTGTTTTTT.